Here is one TCR beta chain with its context. Primers: 60 Vbeta forward and 13 Jbeta reverse. Per the original methods: Later reanalysis found about 78 million unique TCR beta chains, about 10 million of them shared. Only in-frame clones appear in the TCRdb table, and some are missing; sequencing was by immunoSEQ multiplex PCR. The V and J calls and the clone size are those of that table, but D and trimming were determined from the DNA. The sample includes fewer than 200,000 clones, roughly 85% of them seen just once. Donors counted as nominally healthy when sampled, yet unrecorded immune exposures were likely. These data come from a study of cytomegalovirus exposure and HLA in healthy donors. V lost 6 bases and J lost 3, with 3 bases in between. This CDR3 spans 11 amino acids. The germline V gene has CDR1 LNHDA and CDR2 SQIVND (reference sequence).

The receptor comes from a male donor in good health and CMV-seronegative. The material sequenced was PBMCs. The rearrangement links TRBV19 to TRBJ1-3; D is unclear. The CDR3 region is CASSFGNTIYF. CDR3 in DNA: TGTGCCAGTAGCTTTGGAAACACCATATATTTT.